This TCR beta chain was observed in a study of T cell responses to AZD1222 COVID-19 vaccine. For this clone: Its antigen remains unidentified.

The V gene's germline CDR1 is LGHDT and CDR2 YNNKEL (reference sequence). The CDR3 consists of 14 residues. The V end was cut by 3 bases, the J end by 0 bases, with 7 bases between. Profiled with immunoSEQ multiplex PCR; TCRdb holds only in-frame clones, not every one. The repertoire holds 150,000 to 200,000 clones, with about nine tenths as singletons. Study-level points and caveats: Mapped onto spike, vaccine-associated CD4 TCRs spanned it and were dominant at 160-218 and 743-854. It should be noted that donors were predominantly white British and more often female, and clonal diversity was possibly underestimated. Two AZD1222 doses significantly raised spike-specific TCR breadth and depth over controls.

The chain employs TRBV3-1 (or the pseudogene TRBV3-2) and TRBJ2-3; no definite D call. The sequence came from an adult in good health. The sample in question was peripheral blood, obtained on day 0 of MenACWY control vaccination. The CDR3 coding sequence is TGTGCCAGCAGCCACTACAGTAGCACAGATACGCAGTATTTT. Protein product: CASSHYSSTDTQYF.